The 21 T cell receptor beta chains in this list originate from one sample, sequenced in a study of cytomegalovirus exposure and HLA in healthy donors. PCR primers comprised 60 Vbeta and 13 Jbeta primers. Only in-frame clones appear in the TCRdb table, and some are missing; sequencing was by immunoSEQ multiplex PCR. The table lists some 94,000 clones, about 78% of them singletons. The sample was PBMCs. The receptors stem from a man between 35 and 55 years old in good health and CMV-seronegative.

This rearrangement joins TRBV30 to TRBJ1-6, with unresolved D. CDR3 size: 15 residues. Germline V CDR1 and CDR2: GTSNPN, SVGIG (reference sequence). The ends were cut back, 2 bases at V and 2 bases at J, with 10 bases in the middle. CDR3 sequence: CAWSLRQAYNSPLHF. The DNA of the CDR3 is TGTGCCTGGAGTTTACGGCAGGCCTATAATTCACCCCTCCACTTT. Drawing the rest from reference TRBV30 and TRBJ1-6, the complete variable domain is SQTIHQWPATLVQPVGSPLSLECTVEGTSNPNLYWYRQAAGRGLQLLFYSVGIGQISSEVPQNLSASRPQDRQFILSSKKLLLSDSGFYLCAWSLRQAYNSPLHFGNGTRLTVT.

The chain is built from TRBV28 and TRBJ2-1; 9 bases match TRBD2. Germline V gives CDR1 MDHEN, CDR2 SYDVKM. The CDR3 consists of 16 residues. After removal of 7 bases from V and 10 bases from J, the junction contained 17 bases not matched to a gene. The chain's CDR3 is CASTLGLAGPRREQFF. The CDR3 DNA reads as TGTGCCAGCACCCTCGGGCTAGCGGGGCCTCGGAGGGAGCAGTTCTTC.

Only one count was recorded for this clone. V usage is TRBV7-6 and J usage is TRBJ2-5, with TRBD2 identical over 8 bases. V lost 7 bases, J lost 2 bases, and 6 bases stayed unmatched. The CDR3 contains 14 residues. Per the germline V gene, CDR1 is SGHVS and CDR2 is FNYEAQ. CDR3 amino acids: CASTPTSGQETQYF. The CDR3 DNA sequence: TGTGCCAGCACCCCCACTAGCGGACAAGAGACCCAGTACTTC.

The gene calls are TRBV5-1 and TRBJ2-5; 10 bases agree with TRBD1. The J segment lost 4 bases and the V segment lost 4 bases, leaving 7 bases of the junction unmatched. Looked up from germline, CDR1 is SGHRS and CDR2 is YFSETQ. CDR3 length equals 15 residues. The CDR3: CASSPRDRGGETQYF. The CDR3 bases are TGCGCCAGCAGCCCCCGGGACAGGGGAGGAGAGACCCAGTACTTC. The variable domain in full, completed from reference TRBV5-1 and TRBJ2-5, reads KAGVTQTPRYLIKTRGQQVTLSCSPISGHRSVSWYQQTPGQGLQFLFEYFSETQRNKGNFPGRFSGRQFSNSRSEMNVSTLELGDSALYLCASSPRDRGGETQYFGPGTRLLVL.

The J gene is TRBJ1-2, the V gene TRBV28; weak D call: TRBD1 (6 bases). Trimming left V 4 bases short and J 6 bases short, with 6 bases between. CDR1 is MDHEN and CDR2 is SYDVKM in the germline V gene. The CDR3 loop spans 11 amino acids. CDR3 in amino acids: CASSSGDGYTF. CDR3 coding DNA: TGTGCCAGCAGTTCAGGGGATGGCTACACCTTC.

The CDR3 is CAWSSGRGRSSPLHF. As DNA, the CDR3 is TGTGCCTGGAGCTCGGGCAGGGGAAGGAGTTCACCCCTCCACTTT. The chain carries TRBV30 and TRBJ1-6, with TRBD1 as a possible D gene (6 bases). There are 15 residues in the CDR3. The ends were cut back, 3 bases at V and 9 bases at J, with 18 bases in the middle. Germline-derived CDR1 and CDR2 are GTSNPN and SVGIG (reference sequence).

This clone was counted a single time. The genes are TRBV19 and TRBJ1-2; D call uncertain. The CDR3 totals 14 residues. Germline CDR1 and CDR2: LNHDA and SQIVND (reference sequence). The ends were cut back, 4 bases at V and 6 bases at J, with 15 bases in the middle. The CDR3 loop is CASSNPESIHGYTF. CDR3 nucleotide sequence: TGTGCCAGTAGTAACCCCGAGTCAATCCATGGCTACACCTTC.

V gene TRBV30 combines with J gene TRBJ2-1; 10 positions agree with TRBD2. Germline lookup yields CDR1 GTSNPN and CDR2 SVGIG (reference sequence). The CDR3 has 13 residues. J lost 4 bases, V lost 3 bases, and 0 bases had no gene match. CDR3 DNA sequence: TGTGCCTGGAGACTAGCGGGGTACAATGAGCAGTTCTTC. It is translated as CAWRLAGYNEQFF. The whole variable domain, filled in from reference TRBV30 and TRBJ2-1, reads SQTIHQWPATLVQPVGSPLSLECTVEGTSNPNLYWYRQAAGRGLQLLFYSVGIGQISSEVPQNLSASRPQDRQFILSSKKLLLSDSGFYLCAWRLAGYNEQFFGPGTRLTVL.

The V gene is TRBV15, the J gene TRBJ1-2, with TRBD1 as a possible D gene (6 bases). CDR1 LNHNV and CDR2 YYDKDF come from the germline V gene (reference sequence). V lost 6 bases and J lost 7, with 12 bases in between. The CDR3 totals 12 residues. The CDR3 spells CATRTGSGGYTF. The CDR3 region has the DNA TGTGCCACCAGAACAGGGTCTGGTGGCTACACCTTC.

This clone was counted a few times. The rearrangement uses TRBV6-6 and TRBJ2-5; 8 nucleotides align to TRBD1. The V segment lost 2 bases and the J segment 5 bases; nucleotides outside the gene matches: 7. CDR3 length equals 15 residues. The germline gives CDR1 MNHNY, CDR2 SVGAGI (reference sequence). CDR3 DNA sequence: TGTGCCAGCAGTTACCCCCAGGGGGCTCAGGAGACCCAGTACTTC. It translates to CASSYPQGAQETQYF.

The chain couples TRBV6-5 to TRBJ2-1; D might be TRBD2 (6 bases). Trimming cost V 7 bases and J 8 bases, with 15 bases left between them. Germline V gene data show CDR1 as MNHEY and CDR2 as SVGAGI. This CDR3 is 13 amino acids long. CDR3 sequence: CASNRGTVHEQFF. The DNA of the CDR3 is TGTGCCAGCAACCGCGGGACCGTCCATGAGCAGTTCTTC.

This chain connects TRBV18 to TRBJ1-1, with 9 bases that match TRBD1. The CDR3 runs 15 residues. Trimming cost V 3 bases and J 3 bases; bases outside gene matches: 5. The germline gives CDR1 KGHSH, CDR2 LQKENI. CDR3 loop: CASSPLGQGYTEAFF. CDR3 nucleotide sequence: TGTGCCAGCTCACCTTTAGGACAGGGGTACACTGAAGCTTTCTTT.

The rearrangement links TRBV18 to TRBJ1-2, with a tentative D call TRBD1 (5 bases). Per germline, CDR1 KGHSH and CDR2 LQKENI. The V end lost 4 bases, the J end lost 1 base, and 10 bases lay between the germline ends. The CDR3 is made up of 14 amino acids. The CDR3 region is CASSRTQINYGYTF. CDR3 bases: TGTGCCAGCTCACGGACACAGATTAACTATGGCTACACCTTC.

The chain has TRBV29-1 and TRBJ2-3; D remains ambiguous. CDR1 and CDR2 (germline): SQVTM, ANQGSEA. Deletions cut 7 bases from V and 6 bases from J, with 8 bases between. The CDR3 contains 10 residues. The CDR3 sequence: CSAMRDTQYF. CDR3 sequence (DNA): TGCAGCGCTATGCGGGATACGCAGTATTTT.

The chain uses TRBV5-1 and TRBJ1-2, with a possible D match to TRBD1 (6 bases). The V and J ends lost 3 bases and 3 bases respectively, with 9 bases between them. CDR3 length equals 13 residues. The germline V gene has CDR1 SGHRS and CDR2 YFSETQ. The CDR3 sequence: CASSSTGDYGYTF. CDR3 nucleotides: TGCGCCAGCAGCTCGACAGGAGACTATGGCTACACCTTC.

This clone turned up a few times. The rearrangement uses TRBV9 and TRBJ1-4, with D unclear. The V and J ends lost 7 bases and 0 bases respectively, with 16 bases between them. CDR3 size: 16 residues. Germline V CDR1 and CDR2: SGDLS, YYNGEE. The CDR3: CASARDSVATNEKLFF. The DNA of the CDR3 is TGTGCCAGCGCCCGGGATTCCGTTGCAACTAATGAAAAACTGTTTTTT. Variable domain in full (rest from reference TRBV9 and TRBJ1-4): DSGVTQTPKHLITATGQRVTLRCSPRSGDLSVYWYQQSLDQGLQFLIQYYNGEERAKGNILERFSAQQFPDLHSELNLSSLELGDSALYFCASARDSVATNEKLFFGSGTQLSVL.

CDR3 amino acids: CASSTTGGETEAFF. In nucleotides, the CDR3 is TGTGCCAGCAGCACGACAGGGGGCGAAACTGAAGCTTTCTTT. V and J are TRBV5-6 and TRBJ1-1; 10 bases are a match to TRBD1. CDR3 length: 14 residues. The ends lost 4 bases at V and 5 bases at J; junction bases unmatched: 5. Germline loops: CDR1 SGHDT, CDR2 YYEEEE.

V usage is TRBV28 and J usage is TRBJ2-5; D ambiguous. The CDR3 runs 12 residues. Between the trimmed V and J ends, which lost 8 bases and 0 bases, there was a span of 7 bases. Germline V gives CDR1 MDHEN, CDR2 SYDVKM. The CDR3 reads CASSQYQETQYF. In DNA, the CDR3 is TGTGCCAGCTCTCAGTACCAAGAGACCCAGTACTTC.

J is TRBJ1-5 and V is TRBV21-1. TRBV21-1 is recorded as a pseudogene. The CDR3 contains 16 residues. The CDR3 DNA follows: TGTGCCAGCAGCACGTGTAGGGAGGGACAAGGTCAGCCCCAGCATTTT. This encodes CASSTCREGQGQPQHF.

This chain links TRBV2 with TRBJ2-1, with TRBD2 identical over 8 bases. CDR1 is SNHLY, CDR2 FYNNEI, per germline. After removal of 5 bases from V and 7 bases from J, the junction contained 13 bases not matched to a gene. CDR3 size: 16 residues. The CDR3 coding sequence is TGTGCCAGCAGTATCGATGGGAGCGGGAGTGGTAATGAGCAGTTCTTC. Protein sequence: CASSIDGSGSGNEQFF. Drawing the rest from reference TRBV2 and TRBJ2-1, the complete variable domain is EPEVTQTPSHQVTQMGQEVILRCVPISNHLYFYWYRQILGQKVEFLVSFYNNEISEKSEIFDDQFSVERPDGSNFTLKIRSTKLEDSAMYFCASSIDGSGSGNEQFFGPGTRLTVL.

The chain carries TRBV19 and TRBJ2-3; perhaps TRBD1 as D (6 bases). Trimming cost V 10 bases and J 3 bases, with 14 bases left between them. Germline values: CDR1 LNHDA, CDR2 SQIVND (reference sequence). The CDR3 covers 13 residues. CDR3 protein: CATSFQGTDTQYF. The CDR3 region has the DNA TGTGCCACCTCGTTCCAGGGGACAGATACGCAGTATTTT. The whole variable domain, remainder taken from reference TRBV19 and TRBJ2-3, is DGGITQSPKYLFRKEGQNVTLSCEQNLNHDAMYWYRQDPGQGLRLIYYSQIVNDFQKGDIAEGYSVSREKKESFPLTVTSAQKNPTAFYLCATSFQGTDTQYFGPGTRLTVL.